This T cell receptor (beta chain) was identified in a study of T cell responses to AZD1222 COVID-19 vaccine. Study in general: The study pooled second doses at about 4 or about 12 weeks. Study outcomes and limitations: Clonal diversity was possibly underestimated, and the donors were mostly white British, with more females. There were vaccine-associated CD4 TCRs across spike, dominant at 160-218 and 743-854.

Assay used: immunoSEQ multiplex PCR; TCRdb lists only in-frame clones, some missing. Among 150,000 to 200,000 clones listed, roughly nine tenths were seen once. With regard to this clone: Its antigen is still unknown.

With 1 base removed from V and 10 bases from J, the gap between germline ends came to 20 bases. The CDR3 contains 16 residues. Germline V gene lookup returns CDR1 LNHDA and CDR2 SQIVND (reference sequence). The TCR sequence derives from an adult in good health. The chain joins TRBV19 to TRBJ2-1, with a possible D match to TRBD2 (5 bases). The material was peripheral blood, obtained on day 0 of AZD1222 vaccination. In DNA form, the CDR3 reads TGTGCCAGTAGTATAGCAGCTCGGGTGGCGGGTGAGGAGCAGTTCTTC. This sequence encodes CASSIAARVAGEEQFF. Together with reference TRBV19 and TRBJ2-1, the CDR3 gives the full variable domain: DGGITQSPKYLFRKEGQNVTLSCEQNLNHDAMYWYRQDPGQGLRLIYYSQIVNDFQKGDIAEGYSVSREKKESFPLTVTSAQKNPTAFYLCASSIAARVAGEEQFFGPGTRLTVL.